One sample yielded the 14 T cell receptor beta chains listed below, sequenced in a study of T cell changes during pregnancy in multiple sclerosis (dated by TCRdb to between 2018 and 2020). The library was built by means of the immunoSEQ multiplex PCR assay. Sourced from immuneACCESS, this table was stored by TCRdb with only in-frame sequences that have V and J called. A share of the clones is absent; for the studies checked, an unresolved V gene accounts for under half, and the remainder has no known explanation. The sample includes 40,000 to 50,000 clones, with approximately 94% observed a single time. 7% to 8.5% of the sample is held by the ten biggest clonotypes. This material consisted of CD8+ T cells from peripheral blood mononuclear cells, taken in the third trimester of pregnancy. Source of these receptors: a female donor with multiple sclerosis, enrolled in a pregnancy study.

The chain combines TRBV9 with TRBJ1-2; 10 nucleotides agree with TRBD1. Trimming took 1 base from V and 4 from J; bases not matched to a gene: 7. Germline lookup yields CDR1 SGDLS and CDR2 YYNGEE. The CDR3 spans 16 residues. The CDR3 sequence: CASSVSGTGVGYGYTF. CDR3 in DNA: TGTGCCAGCAGCGTATCGGGGACAGGGGTCGGCTATGGCTACACCTTC.

J is TRBJ2-7 and V is TRBV30; D is uncertain. The CDR3 runs to 14 residues. CDR1 and CDR2 from the germline V gene are GTSNPN and SVGIG (reference sequence). Trimming took 1 base from V and 0 from J, leaving 10 bases between them. The CDR3 reads CAWSARLASYEQYF. CDR3 sequence (DNA): TGTGCCTGGAGTGCGAGACTGGCCTCCTACGAGCAGTACTTC.

This rearrangement joins TRBV19 to TRBJ1-4; tentative D call: TRBD1 (6 bases). Germline CDR1 LNHDA, CDR2 SQIVND (reference sequence). Trimming stripped 6 bases from V and 8 bases from J, with 19 bases between. This CDR3 is built from 15 residues. The chain's CDR3 is CASRTGTRGLEKLFF. The DNA for the CDR3 is TGTGCCAGTAGAACCGGGACAAGGGGGTTGGAAAAACTGTTTTTT.

The rearrangement joins TRBV5-1 to TRBJ2-1; 7 nucleotides align to TRBD2. Germline values: CDR1 SGHRS, CDR2 YFSETQ. The CDR3 is 15 residues long. V shed 2 bases and J 8 bases; nucleotides not matched to a gene: 10. The CDR3 loop reads CASSFHGRSVDEQFF. In nucleotides, the CDR3 is TGCGCCAGCAGCTTTCACGGGAGGTCGGTTGATGAGCAGTTCTTC. Filled out from reference TRBV5-1 and TRBJ2-1, the complete variable domain reads KAGVTQTPRYLIKTRGQQVTLSCSPISGHRSVSWYQQTPGQGLQFLFEYFSETQRNKGNFPGRFSGRQFSNSRSEMNVSTLELGDSALYLCASSFHGRSVDEQFFGPGTRLTVL.

The CDR3 DNA sequence: TGTGCCAGCAGGCGCTCCTACGAGCAGTACTTC. Protein sequence: CASRRSYEQYF. The chain joins TRBV28 to TRBJ2-7; D is uncertain. Per germline, CDR1 MDHEN and CDR2 SYDVKM. The CDR3 covers 11 residues. Deletions cut 6 bases from V and 0 bases from J, with 3 bases between.

The chain couples TRBV18 to TRBJ1-1; D is perhaps TRBD1 (5 bases). The CDR3 extends over 12 amino acids. The germline CDR1 and CDR2 sequences are KGHSH and LQKENI. The V and J ends lost 3 bases and 7 bases respectively, with 9 bases between them. The CDR3 DNA follows: TGTGCCAGCTCACCCGCGGGGGGTGAAGCTTTCTTT. Amino acids: CASSPAGGEAFF.

CDR3 DNA: TGTGCCAGCAGCTTGGAACGGGAGAGGGGGCATAATGAAAAACTGTTTTTT. Its translation is CASSLERERGHNEKLFF. The J gene is TRBJ1-4, the V gene TRBV5-6; 7 bases agree with TRBD1. There are 17 residues in the CDR3. Germline CDR1 SGHDT, CDR2 YYEEEE. The trim removed 0 bases at V and 4 bases at J, leaving 9 bases unmatched.

The chain is built from TRBV5-4 and TRBJ1-2, with TRBD1 as a possible D gene (6 bases). With 6 bases removed from V and 6 bases from J, the gap between germline ends came to 12 bases. CDR1 and CDR2 from the germline V gene are SGHNT and YYREEE (reference sequence). This CDR3 comprises 12 residues. The CDR3 sequence: CASNDRYHGYTF. CDR3 nucleotides: TGTGCCAGCAACGACAGGTACCATGGCTACACCTTC.

This chain uses TRBV19 with TRBJ2-7; D is unclear. V was pared by 1 base and J by 3 bases, with 7 bases between. Germline CDR1 and CDR2: LNHDA and SQIVND (reference sequence). This CDR3 region has 13 residues. The DNA for the CDR3 is TGTGCCAGTAGTATAGCCCGAGACTACGAGCAGTACTTC. This translates into CASSIARDYEQYF.

V gene TRBV27 combines with J gene TRBJ1-2, with 7 positions matching TRBD1. The CDR3 runs 14 residues. The ends lost 2 bases at V and 1 base at J; junction bases unmatched: 1. Looked up from germline, CDR1 is MNHEY and CDR2 is SMNVEV (reference sequence). This CDR3 reads CASSLGDSNYGYTF. Written as DNA, the CDR3 is TGTGCCAGCAGTTTAGGGGACAGTAACTATGGCTACACCTTC.

The gene calls are TRBV6-4 and TRBJ1-3; D call uncertain. The CDR3 sequence is 15 residues long. Trimming left V 2 bases short and J 0 bases short, with 8 bases between. Germline CDR1 and CDR2: MRHNA and SNTAGT. DNA for the CDR3: TGTGCCAGCAGTGACCCCTTATACTCTGGAAACACCATATATTTT. Translation gives CASSDPLYSGNTIYF.

The gene calls are TRBV7-9 and TRBJ2-3, with 7 nucleotides matching TRBD1. Germline CDR1 SEHNR, CDR2 FQNEAQ (reference sequence). J lost 3 bases, V lost 3 bases, and 6 bases had no gene match. The CDR3 runs 15 residues. DNA for the CDR3: TGTGCCAGCAGCTTGAGAACAGGGGCGACAGATACGCAGTATTTT. It translates to CASSLRTGATDTQYF. Combining the CDR3 with reference TRBV7-9 and TRBJ2-3 gives the whole variable domain DTGVSQNPRHKITKRGQNVTFRCDPISEHNRLYWYRQTLGQGPEFLTYFQNEAQLEKSRLLSDRFSAERPKGSFSTLEIQRTEQGDSAMYLCASSLRTGATDTQYFGPGTRLTVL.

V usage is TRBV2 and J usage is TRBJ2-7, with 9 bases lining up with TRBD1. Germline V gene sequence: CDR1 SNHLY, CDR2 FYNNEI. CDR3 length: 14 residues. Trimming at V came to 6 bases and at J to 3 bases, leaving 6 bases not matched to a gene. CDR3 sequence (DNA): TGTGCCAGCAGGGTCGACAGGGGGAGCTACGAGCAGTACTTC. Translated, it gives CASRVDRGSYEQYF.

The V and J genes are TRBV5-1 and TRBJ1-5; D ambiguous. This CDR3 spans 14 amino acids. The germline V gene has CDR1 SGHRS and CDR2 YFSETQ. The V gene lost 0 bases and the J gene lost 7 bases, with 11 bases spanning the gap. The CDR3, as DNA: TGCGCCAGCAGCTTGGAAGGACGGGGACAGCCCCAGCATTTT. Protein: CASSLEGRGQPQHF. Looking up the rest from reference TRBV5-1 and TRBJ1-5 gives the full variable domain: KAGVTQTPRYLIKTRGQQVTLSCSPISGHRSVSWYQQTPGQGLQFLFEYFSETQRNKGNFPGRFSGRQFSNSRSEMNVSTLELGDSALYLCASSLEGRGQPQHFGDGTRLSIL.